The 30 T cell receptor beta chains listed next were all sequenced from one sample in a study of shared clonotypes between healthy human individuals. CD45RO-negative cells were positively selected for CCR7, leaving out terminally differentiated effector memory CD45RA+ cells. Profiling relied on immunoSEQ multiplex PCR, and the TCRdb table lists in-frame clones only, not all of them. This table holds about 2.2 million clones, roughly 93% found once. Sample: naive CD8+ T cells from PBMCs. The receptors stem from a man aged 18 to 30 in good health. Some clones in this sample may be carry-over from other donors' samples.

The J gene is TRBJ2-7, the V gene TRBV9, with D perhaps matching TRBD2 (7 bases). With 4 bases removed from V and 1 base from J, the gap between germline ends came to 15 bases. CDR1 is SGDLS and CDR2 is YYNGEE in the germline V gene. This CDR3 contains 15 residues. The CDR3 here is CASSKRDTVSYEQYF. As DNA, the CDR3 is TGTGCCAGCAGCAAGCGGGACACGGTATCCTACGAGCAGTACTTC.

CDR3 sequence: CASTFQLTGFAGELFF. The CDR3 DNA is TGTGCCAGCACCTTTCAACTTACAGGGTTCGCCGGGGAGCTGTTTTTT. The V call is TRBV28, the J call TRBJ2-2; tentatively, D is TRBD1 (6 bases). Germline V gives CDR1 MDHEN, CDR2 SYDVKM. The CDR3 sequence is 16 residues long. The ends were cut back, 7 bases at V and 6 bases at J, with 21 bases in the middle.

The chain uses TRBV7-2 and TRBJ2-7, with TRBD2 as a possible D gene (6 bases). The germline CDR1 and CDR2 sequences are SGHTA and FQGNSA. Trimming left V 5 bases short and J 3 bases short, with 14 bases between. The CDR3 covers 14 residues. CDR3 DNA: TGTGCCAGCAGCACGAAAGCGGGTGTCTACGAGCAGTACTTC. Protein: CASSTKAGVYEQYF.

This clone was found once. This chain uses TRBV9 with TRBJ2-3; D gene unclear. The germline V and J ends were trimmed by 4 bases and 0 bases, with 15 bases remaining between them. Germline-derived CDR1 and CDR2 are SGDLS and YYNGEE. This CDR3 is built from 16 residues. In DNA, the CDR3 is TGTGCCAGCAGCTCCTACCCCCCACCTAGCACAGATACGCAGTATTTT. This encodes CASSSYPPPSTDTQYF.

This clone has a single count. V and J are TRBV4-3 and TRBJ2-3, with D hard to call. The germline V gene encodes CDR1 LGHNA and CDR2 YSLEER. This CDR3 is built from 17 residues. Between the trimmed V and J ends, which lost 3 bases and 3 bases, there was a span of 19 bases. The CDR3 sequence is CASSQSDERTSTDTQYF. CDR3 nucleotides: TGCGCCAGCAGCCAGAGCGACGAGCGAACCTCAACAGATACGCAGTATTTT.

The chain uses TRBV7-9 and TRBJ2-1, with 10 bases identical to TRBD1. The germline V gene encodes CDR1 SEHNR and CDR2 FQNEAQ (reference sequence). The trim removed 5 bases at V and 5 bases at J, leaving 9 bases unmatched. The CDR3 sequence is 16 residues long. This CDR3 reads CASSPETGGSDNEQFF. DNA of the CDR3: TGTGCCAGCAGCCCGGAGACAGGGGGCTCGGACAATGAGCAGTTCTTC.

This rearrangement joins TRBV27 to TRBJ1-5; a possible D gene is TRBD1 (6 bases). The ends were cut back, 6 bases at V and 4 bases at J, with 16 bases in the middle. This CDR3 spans 15 amino acids. CDR1 and CDR2 from the germline V gene are MNHEY and SMNVEV (reference sequence). The CDR3 here is CASRKRAGENQPQHF. Here the CDR3 DNA reads TGTGCCAGCAGAAAAAGGGCAGGGGAAAATCAGCCCCAGCATTTT.

The chain combines TRBV19 with TRBJ1-1; D is possibly TRBD1 (5 bases). The CDR3 covers 13 residues. From germline, CDR1 is LNHDA and CDR2 SQIVND (reference sequence). The V and J ends lost 5 bases and 3 bases respectively, with 10 bases between them. The CDR3 DNA sequence: TGTGCCAGTAGTCCCTTCAGGGACACTGAAGCTTTCTTT. This translates into CASSPFRDTEAFF.

This rearrangement joins TRBV5-5 to TRBJ1-1; 7 bases align to TRBD1. V lost 7 bases to trimming and J lost 3 bases; unmatched junction nucleotides: 12. Germline V gives CDR1 SGHKS, CDR2 YYEKEE (reference sequence). There are 15 residues in the CDR3. CDR3 sequence (DNA): TGTGCCAGCGGACGTCAGGGGGTTGGAGACACTGAAGCTTTCTTT. Residues: CASGRQGVGDTEAFF.

Turning to this clone: Different DNA sequences within this sample yield the same CDR3. The chain couples TRBV14 to TRBJ2-2, with TRBD2 identical over 7 bases. The germline V gene has CDR1 SGHDN and CDR2 FVKESK. The CDR3 covers 17 residues. Trimming cost V 0 bases and J 1 base; bases outside gene matches: 5. As DNA, the CDR3 is TGTGCCAGCAGCCAAGATAGGCTAGCGGAGAACACCGGGGAGCTGTTTTTT. It translates to CASSQDRLAENTGELFF. The variable domain in full, completed from reference TRBV14 and TRBJ2-2, reads EAGVTQFPSHSVIEKGQTVTLRCDPISGHDNLYWYRRVMGKEIKFLLHFVKESKQDESGMPNNRFLAERTGGTYSTLKVQPAELEDSGVYFCASSQDRLAENTGELFFGEGSRLTVL.

The chain has TRBV5-1 and TRBJ2-1; 7 bases are a match to TRBD2. This CDR3 has 15 amino acids. The ends lost 2 bases at V and 5 bases at J; junction bases unmatched: 7. The germline V gene has CDR1 SGHRS and CDR2 YFSETQ. This CDR3 reads CASSFLAEWNNEQFF. For the CDR3, the DNA is TGCGCCAGCAGCTTCCTAGCGGAGTGGAACAATGAGCAGTTCTTC.

As to this clone: Distinct nucleotide sequences in the sample also encode this CDR3. This chain's CDR3 is CASSLRDSSYNEQFF. The CDR3 DNA follows: TGTGCCAGCAGTCTCCGGGACAGCTCCTACAATGAGCAGTTCTTC. V is TRBV27 and J is TRBJ2-1; 7 nucleotides agree with TRBD1. This CDR3 is 15 amino acids long. The junction had 4 bases not matched to a gene; V was cut back by 5 bases and J by 0 bases. Germline CDR1 reads MNHEY; CDR2 reads SMNVEV (reference sequence).

This clone was picked up one time. The chain is built from TRBV4-3 and TRBJ2-1; 7 bases match TRBD2. Trimming took 4 bases from V and 8 from J; bases not matched to a gene: 8. This CDR3 region has 14 residues. Germline V lookup: CDR1 LGHNA, CDR2 YSLEER. The CDR3 protein is CASSLGRGVHEQFF. DNA of the CDR3: TGCGCCAGCAGCCTGGGACGGGGGGTCCATGAGCAGTTCTTC.

The CDR3 nucleotides are TGTGCCAGCAGTGCCACGGACAGGGGAAATCAGCCCCAGCATTTT. Protein product: CASSATDRGNQPQHF. The V call is TRBV2, the J call TRBJ1-5; 9 bases agree with TRBD1. Germline V gene sequence: CDR1 SNHLY, CDR2 FYNNEI. The trim removed 4 bases at V and 4 bases at J, leaving 5 bases unmatched. The CDR3 is 15 amino acids. Combining the CDR3 with reference TRBV2 and TRBJ1-5 gives the whole variable domain EPEVTQTPSHQVTQMGQEVILRCVPISNHLYFYWYRQILGQKVEFLVSFYNNEISEKSEIFDDQFSVERPDGSNFTLKIRSTKLEDSAMYFCASSATDRGNQPQHFGDGTRLSIL.

This chain links TRBV6-6 with TRBJ1-1, with 9 bases identical to TRBD1. The CDR3 has 13 residues. The germline V gene encodes CDR1 MNHNY and CDR2 SVGAGI (reference sequence). V lost 4 bases, J lost 6 bases, and 3 bases stayed unmatched. The CDR3 here is CASSFTGGSEAFF. The CDR3 DNA is TGTGCCAGCAGTTTTACAGGGGGCTCTGAAGCTTTCTTT.

The chain employs TRBV28 and TRBJ1-5; 7 bases map to TRBD1. This CDR3 has 17 residues. Germline V gene lookup returns CDR1 MDHEN and CDR2 SYDVKM. The ends lost 10 bases at V and 0 bases at J; junction bases unmatched: 15. DNA of the CDR3: TGTGCCACGGAACCTATTGAGACAGGGATTAGCAATCAGCCCCAGCATTTT. Its translation: CATEPIETGISNQPQHF.

J is TRBJ2-1 and V is TRBV29-1, with D possibly called TRBD1 or TRBD2 (5 bases each). The CDR3 contains 14 residues. Trimming cost V 5 bases and J 7 bases, with 18 bases left between them. The germline CDR1 and CDR2 sequences are SQVTM and ANQGSEA. The CDR3 is CSVTRGLKGNEQFF. For the CDR3, the DNA is TGCAGCGTTACTCGGGGCTTAAAGGGGAATGAGCAGTTCTTC.

The chain's CDR3 is CASGDVYAGLYGYTF. DNA of the CDR3: TGTGCCAGCGGCGACGTATACGCGGGGCTCTATGGCTACACCTTC. This chain uses TRBV7-2 with TRBJ1-2; tentative D call: TRBD1 (5 bases). Germline V gives CDR1 SGHTA, CDR2 FQGNSA. V was cut by 8 bases and J by 4 bases, with 20 bases left in between. This CDR3 region has 15 residues.

The chain links TRBV7-9 to TRBJ2-5; D remains ambiguous. CDR3 length equals 17 residues. V was trimmed by 2 bases and J by 0 bases, leaving 16 bases between them. CDR1 is SEHNR, CDR2 FQNEAQ, per germline (reference sequence). The chain's CDR3 is CASSLQARSLYQETQYF. The CDR3 DNA reads as TGTGCCAGCAGCTTACAGGCTCGATCCCTGTACCAAGAGACCCAGTACTTC.

J is TRBJ1-2 and V is TRBV7-9; 7 bases align to TRBD1. J gave up 5 bases and V 1 base, and 7 bases lay outside the gene matches. From germline, CDR1 is SEHNR and CDR2 FQNEAQ (reference sequence). The CDR3 has 15 amino acids. The CDR3 here is CASSLVGRGSYGYTF. CDR3 in DNA: TGTGCCAGCAGCTTAGTAGGCAGGGGGAGTTATGGCTACACCTTC.

The chain uses TRBV6-6 and TRBJ2-1; no firm D call. CDR3 size: 12 residues. V was trimmed by 4 bases and J by 7 bases, leaving 8 bases between them. Germline V lookup: CDR1 MNHNY, CDR2 SVGAGI (reference sequence). CDR3 sequence (DNA): TGTGCCAGCAGTTCCGATGAAAATGAGCAGTTCTTC. Protein product: CASSSDENEQFF.

This clone was detected once. V and J are TRBV28 and TRBJ1-2; weak D call: TRBD1 (6 bases). The germline V gene encodes CDR1 MDHEN and CDR2 SYDVKM. With 1 base removed from V and 6 bases from J, the gap between germline ends came to 18 bases. CDR3 length: 16 residues. For the CDR3, the DNA is TGTGCCAGCAGTTTATCGGGGGCAGGGGATGCAAATGGCTACACCTTC. Its protein product is CASSLSGAGDANGYTF.

The chain has TRBV6-5 and TRBJ1-1, with D perhaps matching TRBD1 (6 bases). V lost 6 bases and J 4 bases, leaving 18 bases between the germline ends. CDR3 length equals 15 residues. Germline CDR1 reads MNHEY; CDR2 reads SVGAGI. CDR3 protein: CASSTLDGGRTEAFF. For the CDR3, the DNA is TGTGCCAGCAGCACCCTCGATGGGGGGCGCACTGAAGCTTTCTTT.

The rearrangement uses TRBV27 and TRBJ2-7, with TRBD1 identical over 7 bases. Germline-derived CDR1 and CDR2 are MNHEY and SMNVEV (reference sequence). The CDR3 is 14 amino acids. V lost 5 bases to trimming and J lost 0 bases; unmatched junction nucleotides: 4. In DNA form, the CDR3 reads TGTGCCAGCAGTGTGTGGGACAGCTCCTACGAGCAGTACTTC. Protein product: CASSVWDSSYEQYF.

V gene TRBV2 combines with J gene TRBJ1-4; no clear D gene. Trimming left V 3 bases short and J 0 bases short, with 8 bases between. Germline assignment: CDR1 SNHLY and CDR2 FYNNEI. The CDR3 contains 15 residues. This CDR3 reads CASSDWASTNEKLFF. CDR3 DNA: TGTGCCAGCAGTGATTGGGCCTCAACTAATGAAAAACTGTTTTTT.

The chain uses TRBV30 and TRBJ2-7; D uncertain. Germline V gene sequence: CDR1 GTSNPN, CDR2 SVGIG (reference sequence). V lost 0 bases and J 5 bases, leaving 11 bases between the germline ends. This CDR3 has 13 residues. CDR3 coding DNA: TGTGCCTGGAGTGTACTCCGTTACCACGAGCAGTACTTC. It codes for CAWSVLRYHEQYF.

In this sample, this clone turned up once. The chain joins TRBV6-5 to TRBJ2-7; D might be TRBD2 (6 bases). CDR3 size: 15 residues. Germline CDR1 reads MNHEY; CDR2 reads SVGAGI. V gave up 0 bases and J gave up 1 base, with 10 bases separating them. The CDR3 sequence: CASSYSRGKSYEQYF. CDR3 coding DNA: TGTGCCAGCAGTTACTCGCGGGGTAAATCCTACGAGCAGTACTTC.

The chain is built from TRBV7-8 and TRBJ2-1; 11 bases map to TRBD1. This CDR3 comprises 19 residues. V trimming: 2 bases; J trimming: 1 base; junction bases outside the gene matches: 10. Germline CDR1 SGHVS, CDR2 FQNEAQ. Here the CDR3 reads CASSLPGQGVEKSYNEQFF. The DNA of the CDR3 is TGTGCCAGCAGCTTACCGGGACAGGGGGTAGAAAAGTCCTACAATGAGCAGTTCTTC.

This clone was seen once. This sequence joins TRBV27 and TRBJ1-2; a possible D gene is TRBD1 (5 bases). This CDR3 region has 13 residues. Trimming cost V 5 bases and J 4 bases, with 11 bases left between them. The V gene's germline CDR1 is MNHEY and CDR2 SMNVEV (reference sequence). For the CDR3, the DNA is TGTGCCAGCAGTCCCGGGGGATCCTATGGCTACACCTTC. This sequence encodes CASSPGGSYGYTF.

The chain is built from TRBV4-3 and TRBJ2-7, with TRBD2 matching 7 bases. The length of the CDR3 is 15 residues. V shed 5 bases, J shed 5 bases, and the junction held 12 bases outside the gene matches. Per germline, CDR1 LGHNA and CDR2 YSLEER. CDR3 in amino acids: CASSEGGGRGNEQYF. CDR3 coding DNA: TGCGCCAGCAGCGAAGGTGGCGGGAGAGGTAACGAGCAGTACTTC.